This T cell receptor beta chain was profiled in a study of blood T cell repertoires in COVID-19 (dated by TCRdb to 2020 to 2021). Regarding the complete study: Samples from collaborators originated in the United States, Italy and Spain and spanned both the acute and convalescent phases of COVID-19. The material from the prospective study consisted of cDNA or gDNA derived from T cells, B-cell-depleted T cells, or PBMCs. Deeply sampled blood TCRbeta repertoires from subjects exposed to, actively infected with, or recovered from COVID-19 were included in the dataset. The repertoires were made available in a free public database intended to serve as a resource for research on the immune response to SARS-CoV-2. The samples were drawn from the first 160 participants of the ongoing ImmuneRACE study and from 1,200 or so subjects provided by 6 global collaborators. A de-identified subject ID, COVID-19 status, age in years and sex were almost always included in the sample metadata. Where HLA class I and class II types were available, the types were taken from metadata supplied by the sample provider, not from assay-based typing. Overall study outcomes, separate from this receptor: Clinical and demographic metadata were provided uncurated, with the amount varying by source and participant.

The immunoSEQ Assay, a bias-controlled multiplex PCR, was used to amplify TCRbeta CDR3 regions from genomic DNA. The source study handled its data this way. Nucleated cell counts per sample were estimated from amplification of reference gene primers within the assay. To quantify the absolute abundance of each unique TCRbeta CDR3 rearrangement, sequence reads were collapsed and filtered. Productive Simpson clonality was computed per sample as the square root of Simpson's diversity index over productive rearrangements. The source is immuneACCESS, and TCRdb retained only in-frame sequences with V and J called. Part of the clones is not carried over; for the studies checked, unresolved V genes explain less than half of this, and the remainder is unexplained. The V and J calls and clone size were taken over from that table, and D and trimming were inferred from the DNA. The table for this sample lists roughly 76,000 clones; roughly 90% of them were counted only once. The ten largest clones capture approximately 15% of the sample.

The CDR1 and CDR2 encoded by the germline V gene are MNHEY and SVGAGI. The CDR3 goes from the cysteine to the phenylalanine over 16 residues. This entry keeps only the CDR3 DNA: 48 bases, framed from base 1. V was cut back by 4 bases and J by 0 bases, leaving a gap of 16 bases between them. Concerning this clone: What this receptor recognizes is not known. No base quality values were provided; no much bigger clone lies one nucleotide off.

Whole blood was collected in K2EDTA tubes by collaborating institutions according to the institutions' own protocols. For TCRbeta analysis, collaborator samples were shipped as frozen whole blood, as isolated PBMCs, or as DNA extracted from either sample type. This TCR came from a man in his 70s with active or convalescent COVID-19. The sample consisted of peripheral blood. The receptor chain draws on TRBV6-5 and TRBJ2-7; TRBD2 is a possible D gene, resting on 6 matching bases. The CDR3 here reads CASSSPPGRDSYEQYF. In nucleotides, the sequence is TGTGCCAGCAGTTCCCCCCCCGGGCGGGACTCCTACGAGCAGTACTTC.